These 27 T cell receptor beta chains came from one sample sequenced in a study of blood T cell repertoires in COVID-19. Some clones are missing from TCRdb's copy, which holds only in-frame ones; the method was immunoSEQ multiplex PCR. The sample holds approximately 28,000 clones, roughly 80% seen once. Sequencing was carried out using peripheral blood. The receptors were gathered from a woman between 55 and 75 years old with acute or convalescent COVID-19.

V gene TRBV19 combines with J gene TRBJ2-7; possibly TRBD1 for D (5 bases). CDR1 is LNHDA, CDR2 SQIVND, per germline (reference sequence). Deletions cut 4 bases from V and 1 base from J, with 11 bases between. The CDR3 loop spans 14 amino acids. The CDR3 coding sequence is TGTGCCAGTAGTAGAATGCAGGGATCCTACGAGCAGTACTTC. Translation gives CASSRMQGSYEQYF.

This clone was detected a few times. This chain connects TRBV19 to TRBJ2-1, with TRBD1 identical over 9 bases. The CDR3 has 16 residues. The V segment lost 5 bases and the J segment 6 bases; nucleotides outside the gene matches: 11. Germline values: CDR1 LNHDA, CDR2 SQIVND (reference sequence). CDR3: CASSFEGTGRGNEQFF. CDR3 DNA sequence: TGTGCCAGTAGTTTCGAAGGGACAGGGAGAGGCAATGAGCAGTTCTTC.

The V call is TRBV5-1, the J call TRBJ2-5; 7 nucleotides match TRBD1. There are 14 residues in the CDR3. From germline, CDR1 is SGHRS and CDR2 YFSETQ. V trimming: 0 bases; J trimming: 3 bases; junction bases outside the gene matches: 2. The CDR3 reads CASSLVGTEETQYF. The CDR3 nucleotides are TGCGCCAGCAGCTTGGTAGGGACAGAAGAGACCCAGTACTTC.

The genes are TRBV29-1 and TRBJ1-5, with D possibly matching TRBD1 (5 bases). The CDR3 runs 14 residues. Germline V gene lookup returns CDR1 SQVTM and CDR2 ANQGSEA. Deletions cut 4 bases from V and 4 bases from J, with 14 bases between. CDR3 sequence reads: CSVGGQGQNQPQHF. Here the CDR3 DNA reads TGCAGCGTTGGCGGTCAGGGCCAGAATCAGCCCCAGCATTTT.

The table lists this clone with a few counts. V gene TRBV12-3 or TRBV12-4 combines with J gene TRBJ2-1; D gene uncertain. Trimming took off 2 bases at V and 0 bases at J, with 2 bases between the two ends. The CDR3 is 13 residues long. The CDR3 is CASSLRSYNEQFF. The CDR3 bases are TGTGCCAGCAGTTTACGCTCCTACAATGAGCAGTTCTTC.

The CDR3 is CASSVGGAPHQPQHF. Written as DNA, the CDR3 is TGTGCCAGCAGCGTCGGTGGGGCACCACATCAGCCCCAGCATTTT. The gene calls are TRBV9 and TRBJ1-5, with a tentative D call TRBD1 (5 bases). CDR1 SGDLS and CDR2 YYNGEE come from the germline V gene. V lost 2 bases and J 5 bases, leaving 14 bases between the germline ends. The CDR3 sequence is 15 residues long.

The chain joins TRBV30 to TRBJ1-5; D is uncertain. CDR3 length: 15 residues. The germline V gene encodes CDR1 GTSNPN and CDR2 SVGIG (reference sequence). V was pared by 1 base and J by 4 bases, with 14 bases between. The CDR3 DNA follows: TGTGCCTGGAGTGACGGCGGAGGCCTGAATCAGCCCCAGCATTTT. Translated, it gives CAWSDGGGLNQPQHF.

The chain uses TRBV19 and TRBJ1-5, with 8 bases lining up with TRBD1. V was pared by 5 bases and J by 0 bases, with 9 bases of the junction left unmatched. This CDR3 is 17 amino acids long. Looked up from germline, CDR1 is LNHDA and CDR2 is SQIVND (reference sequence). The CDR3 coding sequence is TGTGCCAGTAGTCCCAGGACAGGGTCCCATAGCAATCAGCCCCAGCATTTT. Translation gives CASSPRTGSHSNQPQHF.

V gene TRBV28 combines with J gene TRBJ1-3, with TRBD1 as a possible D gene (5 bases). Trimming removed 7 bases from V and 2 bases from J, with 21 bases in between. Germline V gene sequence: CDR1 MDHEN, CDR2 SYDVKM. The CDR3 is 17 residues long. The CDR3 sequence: CASTSWGLIRAGNTIYF. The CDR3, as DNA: TGTGCCAGCACCTCGTGGGGCCTTATAAGGGCTGGAAACACCATATATTTT.

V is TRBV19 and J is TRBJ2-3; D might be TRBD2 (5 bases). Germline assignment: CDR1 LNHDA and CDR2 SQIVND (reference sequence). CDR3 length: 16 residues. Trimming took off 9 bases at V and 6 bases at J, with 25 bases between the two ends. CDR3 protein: CASSVGGLGLSDTQYF. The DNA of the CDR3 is TGTGCCAGCTCAGTCGGCGGACTGGGATTGTCGGATACGCAGTATTTT. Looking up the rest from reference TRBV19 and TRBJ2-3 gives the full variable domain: DGGITQSPKYLFRKEGQNVTLSCEQNLNHDAMYWYRQDPGQGLRLIYYSQIVNDFQKGDIAEGYSVSREKKESFPLTVTSAQKNPTAFYLCASSVGGLGLSDTQYFGPGTRLTVL.

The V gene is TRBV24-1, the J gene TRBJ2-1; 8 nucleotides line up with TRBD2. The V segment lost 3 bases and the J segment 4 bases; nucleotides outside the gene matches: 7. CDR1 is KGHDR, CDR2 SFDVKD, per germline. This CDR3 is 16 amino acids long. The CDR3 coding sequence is TGTGCCACCAGTGATGCGAGCGGGGGCGCGTACAATGAGCAGTTCTTC. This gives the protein CATSDASGGAYNEQFF.

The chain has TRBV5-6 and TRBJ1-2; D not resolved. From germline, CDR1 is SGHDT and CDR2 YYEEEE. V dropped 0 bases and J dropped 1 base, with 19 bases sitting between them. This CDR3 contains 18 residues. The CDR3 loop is CASSLVWSLSENNYGYTF. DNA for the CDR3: TGTGCCAGCAGCTTGGTTTGGTCGTTGTCAGAAAATAACTATGGCTACACCTTC.

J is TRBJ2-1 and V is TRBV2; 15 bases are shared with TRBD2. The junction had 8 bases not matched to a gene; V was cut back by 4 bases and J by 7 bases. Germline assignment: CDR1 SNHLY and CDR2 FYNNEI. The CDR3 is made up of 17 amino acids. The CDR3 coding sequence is TGTGCCAGCAGTGCTCGAGGACTAGCGGGGGGGCAGAATGAGCAGTTCTTC. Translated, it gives CASSARGLAGGQNEQFF.

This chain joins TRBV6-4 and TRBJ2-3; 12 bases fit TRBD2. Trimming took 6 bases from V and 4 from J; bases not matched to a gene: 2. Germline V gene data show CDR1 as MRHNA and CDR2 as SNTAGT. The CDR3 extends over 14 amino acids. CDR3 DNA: TGTGCCAGCAGCCGACTAGCGGGGGCAGATACGCAGTATTTT. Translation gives CASSRLAGADTQYF.

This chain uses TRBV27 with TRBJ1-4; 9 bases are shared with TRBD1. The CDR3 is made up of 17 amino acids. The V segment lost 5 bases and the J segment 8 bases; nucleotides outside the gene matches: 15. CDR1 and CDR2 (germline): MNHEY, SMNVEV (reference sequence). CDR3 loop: CASSPYRGRDTGEKLFF. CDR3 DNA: TGTGCCAGCAGTCCATACAGGGGGCGCGACACCGGGGAAAAACTGTTTTTT.

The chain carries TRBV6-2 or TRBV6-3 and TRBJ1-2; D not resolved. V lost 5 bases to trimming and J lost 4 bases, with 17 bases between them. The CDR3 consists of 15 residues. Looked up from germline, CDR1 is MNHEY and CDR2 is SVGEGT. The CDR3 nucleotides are TGTGCCAGCAGTGTCACCATAAGCGCCCCCTATGGCTACACCTTC. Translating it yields CASSVTISAPYGYTF.

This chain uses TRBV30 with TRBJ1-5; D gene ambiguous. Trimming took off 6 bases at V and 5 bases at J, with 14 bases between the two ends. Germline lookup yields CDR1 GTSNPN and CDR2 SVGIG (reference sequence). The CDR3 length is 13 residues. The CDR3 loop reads CACSYNGDQPQHF. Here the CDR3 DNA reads TGTGCCTGTTCTTATAACGGGGATCAGCCCCAGCATTTT. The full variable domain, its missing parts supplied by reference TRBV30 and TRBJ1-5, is SQTIHQWPATLVQPVGSPLSLECTVEGTSNPNLYWYRQAAGRGLQLLFYSVGIGQISSEVPQNLSASRPQDRQFILSSKKLLLSDSGFYLCACSYNGDQPQHFGDGTRLSIL.

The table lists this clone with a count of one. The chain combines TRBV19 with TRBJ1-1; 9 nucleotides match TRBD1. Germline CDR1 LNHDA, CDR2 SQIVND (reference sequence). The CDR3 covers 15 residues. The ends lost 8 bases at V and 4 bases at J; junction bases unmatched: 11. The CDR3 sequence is CASSDRGRLGTEAFF. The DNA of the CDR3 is TGTGCCAGTTCGGACAGGGGACGTTTGGGCACTGAAGCTTTCTTT.

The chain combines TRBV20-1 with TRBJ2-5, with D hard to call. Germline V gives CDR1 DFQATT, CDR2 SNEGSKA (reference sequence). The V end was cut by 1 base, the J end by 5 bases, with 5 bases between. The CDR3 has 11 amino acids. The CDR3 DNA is TGCAGTGCTAGAGTGCGGGAGACCCAGTACTTC. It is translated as CSARVRETQYF.

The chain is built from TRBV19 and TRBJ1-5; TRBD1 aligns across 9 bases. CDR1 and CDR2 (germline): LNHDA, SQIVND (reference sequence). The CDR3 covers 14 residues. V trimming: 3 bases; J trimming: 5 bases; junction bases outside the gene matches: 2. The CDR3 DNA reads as TGTGCCAGTAGTATCTGGACAGGGGATCAGCCCCAGCATTTT. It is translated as CASSIWTGDQPQHF.

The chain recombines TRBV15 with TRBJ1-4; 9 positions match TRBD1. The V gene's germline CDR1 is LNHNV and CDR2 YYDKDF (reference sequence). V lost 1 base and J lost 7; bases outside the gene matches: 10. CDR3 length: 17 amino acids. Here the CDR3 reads CATSRGGQGGNREKLFF. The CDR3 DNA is TGTGCCACCAGCAGAGGGGGACAGGGAGGGAACCGTGAAAAACTGTTTTTT. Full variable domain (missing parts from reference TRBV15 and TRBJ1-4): DAMVIQNPRYQVTQFGKPVTLSCSQTLNHNVMYWYQQKSSQAPKLLFHYYDKDFNNEADTPDNFQSRRPNTSFCFLDIRSPGLGDTAMYLCATSRGGQGGNREKLFFGSGTQLSVL.

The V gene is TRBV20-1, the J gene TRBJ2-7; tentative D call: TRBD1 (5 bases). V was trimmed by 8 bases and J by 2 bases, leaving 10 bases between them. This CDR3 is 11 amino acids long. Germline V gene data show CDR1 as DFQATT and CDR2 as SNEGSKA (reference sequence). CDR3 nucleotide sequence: TGCAGTACCAAGGGGACCTACGAGCAGTACTTC. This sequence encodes CSTKGTYEQYF.

The CDR3 is CASSFRTRFNEQFF. The CDR3 DNA reads TGTGCCAGCAGTTTCCGGACTAGATTCAATGAGCAGTTCTTC. V is TRBV2 and J is TRBJ2-1; 7 nucleotides line up with TRBD2. Per germline, CDR1 SNHLY and CDR2 FYNNEI. V was pared by 5 bases and J by 6 bases, with 7 bases of the junction left unmatched. This CDR3 contains 14 residues.

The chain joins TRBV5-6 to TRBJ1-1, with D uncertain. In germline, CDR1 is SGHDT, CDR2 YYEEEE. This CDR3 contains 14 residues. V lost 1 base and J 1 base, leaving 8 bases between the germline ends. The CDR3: CASSLFQKNTEAFF. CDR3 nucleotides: TGTGCCAGCAGCTTGTTCCAGAAGAACACTGAAGCTTTCTTT.

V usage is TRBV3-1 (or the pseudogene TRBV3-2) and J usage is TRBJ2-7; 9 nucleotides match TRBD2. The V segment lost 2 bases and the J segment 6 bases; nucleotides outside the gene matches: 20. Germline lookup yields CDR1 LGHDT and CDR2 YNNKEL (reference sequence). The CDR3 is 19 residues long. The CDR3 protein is CASSQKPSLAGKHSGEQYF. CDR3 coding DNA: TGTGCCAGCAGCCAAAAACCCTCGCTAGCGGGGAAACACTCGGGCGAGCAGTACTTC.

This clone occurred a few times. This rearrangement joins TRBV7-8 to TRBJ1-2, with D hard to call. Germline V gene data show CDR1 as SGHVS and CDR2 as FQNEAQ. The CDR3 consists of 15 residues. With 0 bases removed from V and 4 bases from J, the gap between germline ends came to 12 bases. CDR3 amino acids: CASSLAGVGSYGYTF. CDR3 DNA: TGTGCCAGCAGCTTAGCGGGTGTAGGGAGCTATGGCTACACCTTC.

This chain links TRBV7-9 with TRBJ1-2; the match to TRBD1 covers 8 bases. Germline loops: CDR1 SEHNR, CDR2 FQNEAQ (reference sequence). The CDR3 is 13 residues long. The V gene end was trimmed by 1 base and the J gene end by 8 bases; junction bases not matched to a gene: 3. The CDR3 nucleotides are TGTGCCAGCAGCTTAGGCAGGACAGGGGGCTACACCTTC. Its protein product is CASSLGRTGGYTF.